This T cell receptor beta chain was recovered during a study of blood T cell repertoires in COVID-19. The wider study: The samples span acute and convalescent COVID-19 from the United States, Italy and Spain. In each case, the material was cDNA or gDNA derived from T cells, B-cell-depleted T cells, or PBMCs.

In the original analysis: Amplifying reference gene primers gave estimates of nucleated cell counts. Some clones are missing from TCRdb's copy, which holds only in-frame ones; the method was immunoSEQ multiplex PCR. That table furnishes V, J and clone size, whereas the DNA furnished D and trimming. The sample has under 100,000 clones, about 82% seen once. This CDR3 contains 15 residues. Germline lookup yields CDR1 MRHNA and CDR2 SNTAGT. The J segment lost 5 bases and the V segment lost 5 bases, leaving 8 bases of the junction unmatched. V and J are TRBV6-4 and TRBJ2-5, with 10 bases matching TRBD2. The receptor was isolated from a man older than 75 with active or convalescent COVID-19. What was sequenced was peripheral blood. CDR3 region: CASSHSGGSPETQYF. DNA for the CDR3: TGTGCCAGCAGTCATAGCGGGGGGTCACCGGAGACCCAGTACTTC.